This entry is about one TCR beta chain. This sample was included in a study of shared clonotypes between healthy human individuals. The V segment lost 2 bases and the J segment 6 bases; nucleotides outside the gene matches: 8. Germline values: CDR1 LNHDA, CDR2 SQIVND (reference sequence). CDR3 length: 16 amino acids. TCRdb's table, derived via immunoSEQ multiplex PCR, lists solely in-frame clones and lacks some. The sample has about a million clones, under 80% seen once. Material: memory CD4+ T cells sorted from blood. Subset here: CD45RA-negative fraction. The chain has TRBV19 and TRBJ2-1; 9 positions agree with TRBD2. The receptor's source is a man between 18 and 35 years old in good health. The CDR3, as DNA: TGTGCCAGTAGTATAAATCCGAGCGGGAGGTTCAATGAGCAGTTCTTC. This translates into CASSINPSGRFNEQFF.